The present entry profiles one TCR beta chain with its context. This specimen comes from a study of cytomegalovirus exposure and HLA in healthy donors. Deletions cut 0 bases from V and 7 bases from J, with 13 bases between. The CDR3 length is 14 residues. Germline CDR1 is SGHRS and CDR2 is YFSETQ. Primers: 60 Vbeta forward and 13 Jbeta reverse. Assay used: immunoSEQ multiplex PCR; TCRdb lists only in-frame clones, some missing. Of some 150,000 clones detected, under 80% appear once; the ten largest clones hold roughly 2.8%. This TCR came from a male donor in good health and CMV-seronegative. The rearrangement uses TRBV5-1 and TRBJ1-2, with D hard to call. Sequenced: PBMCs. CDR3 nucleotide sequence: TGCGCCAGCAGCTTGGATGGCCCTTCTGGTGGCTACACCTTC. Amino acid sequence: CASSLDGPSGGYTF. Based on the CDR3 plus reference TRBV5-1 and TRBJ1-2, the full variable domain is KAGVTQTPRYLIKTRGQQVTLSCSPISGHRSVSWYQQTPGQGLQFLFEYFSETQRNKGNFPGRFSGRQFSNSRSEMNVSTLELGDSALYLCASSLDGPSGGYTFGSGTRLTVV.